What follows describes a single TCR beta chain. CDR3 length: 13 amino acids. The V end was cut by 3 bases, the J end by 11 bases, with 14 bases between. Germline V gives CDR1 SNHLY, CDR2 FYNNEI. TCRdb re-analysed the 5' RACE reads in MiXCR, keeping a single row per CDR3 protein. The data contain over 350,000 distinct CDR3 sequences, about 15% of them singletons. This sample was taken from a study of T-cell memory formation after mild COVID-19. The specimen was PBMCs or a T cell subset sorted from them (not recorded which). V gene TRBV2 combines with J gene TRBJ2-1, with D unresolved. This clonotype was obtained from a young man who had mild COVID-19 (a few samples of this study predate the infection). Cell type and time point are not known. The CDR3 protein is CASSEGLGNKQFF. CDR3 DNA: TGTGCCAGCAGTGAGGGGTTGGGGAATAAGCAGTTCTTC.